These 13 T cell receptor beta chains were all obtained from the same sample, sequenced in a study of T-cell reconstitution after alpha-beta-depleted transplantation in children. A library of TCRbeta sequences, prepared with unique molecular identifiers, was generated. From the PCR reads, TCRdb called clonotypes with MiXCR, one entry per CDR3 protein. Of a few hundred thousand distinct CDR3 sequences in the sample, over 9.5% are singletons; the top ten hold about 4.9%. Material: PBMCs from the stem cell graft donor, obtained from the stem cell graft. The origin of the receptors is a human donor who donated a stem cell graft to a child with SCID.

In this sample, this clonotype turned up many times. The CDR3: CASSSRTGAVRTGELFF. CDR3 bases: TGTGCCAGCAGTTCCCGGACAGGGGCTGTTCGCACCGGGGAGCTGTTTTTT. The chain recombines TRBV12-3 or TRBV12-4 with TRBJ2-2, with TRBD1 matching over 9 bases. This CDR3 has 17 amino acids. The J segment lost 4 bases and the V segment lost 4 bases, leaving 10 bases of the junction unmatched.

The V and J genes are TRBV6-1 and TRBJ1-1; D gene ambiguous. The CDR3 totals 17 residues. Between the trimmed V and J ends, which lost 7 bases and 4 bases, there was a span of 25 bases. Germline V gives CDR1 MNHNS, CDR2 SASEGT. DNA for the CDR3: TGTGCCAGCATTCCTGTGAGCAAGCGGAACTGGGCCACTGAAGCTTTCTTT. Protein sequence: CASIPVSKRNWATEAFF.

This clonotype was recorded at least ten times. The V gene is TRBV15, the J gene TRBJ2-7, with unresolved D. V shed 5 bases and J shed 4 bases, with 9 bases lying between them. CDR1 is LNHNV, CDR2 YYDKDF, per germline (reference sequence). The CDR3 totals 12 residues. This CDR3 reads CATSPSGYEQYF. The CDR3 DNA follows: TGTGCCACCAGCCCGAGTGGATACGAGCAGTACTTC.

In this sample, this clonotype turned up many times. V is TRBV11-2 and J is TRBJ2-2, with 7 bases fitting TRBD2. The CDR3 is made up of 18 amino acids. Germline V lookup: CDR1 SGHAT, CDR2 FQNNGV. Trimming took 0 bases from V and 6 from J; bases not matched to a gene: 13. The CDR3 reads CASSLDRWRTSTSGELFF. In DNA form, the CDR3 reads TGTGCCAGCAGCTTAGATAGGTGGCGGACTAGTACTTCCGGGGAGCTGTTTTTT.

V and J are TRBV7-2 and TRBJ2-1; no clear D. CDR3 size: 16 residues. Germline V lookup: CDR1 SGHTA, CDR2 FQGNSA. V was trimmed by 1 base and J by 9 bases, leaving 19 bases between them. The CDR3 is CASSLGGTYKVTEQFF. The CDR3 nucleotides are TGTGCCAGCAGCTTAGGAGGTACTTATAAGGTCACTGAGCAGTTCTTC.

The chain carries TRBV20-1 and TRBJ2-7; TRBD1 or TRBD2 may be the D gene (5 bases each). The CDR3 is 14 residues long. V lost 5 bases to trimming and J lost 5 bases, with 19 bases between them. Germline CDR1 reads DFQATT; CDR2 reads SNEGSKA (reference sequence). The CDR3: CSAATGTGAHEQYF. The CDR3 DNA follows: TGCAGTGCTGCAACGGGGACCGGGGCCCACGAGCAGTACTTC.

This clonotype has a count of ten or more. V is TRBV20-1 and J is TRBJ2-3, with 14 bases aligning to TRBD2. CDR3 length: 17 amino acids. Per germline, CDR1 DFQATT and CDR2 SNEGSKA (reference sequence). Unmatched junction bases numbered 7, after V lost 4 bases and J lost 1 base. DNA of the CDR3: TGCAGTGCTACTGGACTAGCGGGGGGCCCGGGCACAGATACGCAGTATTTT. Its translation is CSATGLAGGPGTDTQYF.

In this sample, this clonotype turned up many times. This chain links TRBV19 with TRBJ1-5; 7 bases agree with TRBD1. The CDR3 loop spans 18 amino acids. V lost 5 bases and J lost 5; bases outside the gene matches: 18. Germline V gene data show CDR1 as LNHDA and CDR2 as SQIVND (reference sequence). The CDR3 region has the DNA TGTGCCAGTAGTGGCTTCCTGAGGGGACAGCCGGCGCATCAGCCCCAGCATTTT. As protein: CASSGFLRGQPAHQPQHF.

The chain employs TRBV18 and TRBJ2-6, with unresolved D. V was clipped by 5 bases and J by 0 bases, with 14 bases between them. The length of the CDR3 is 17 residues. CDR1 KGHSH and CDR2 LQKENI come from the germline V gene. CDR3 sequence (DNA): TGTGCCAGCTCAAGTCAATTAACAGACTCTGGGGCCAACGTCCTGACTTTC. This sequence encodes CASSSQLTDSGANVLTF.

There are many counts of this clonotype. Here the CDR3 DNA reads TGTGCCAGTAGTAAAGGGGGCCGGAGCAATCAGCCCCAGCATTTT. Protein: CASSKGGRSNQPQHF. The V gene is TRBV19, the J gene TRBJ1-5; 7 nucleotides align to TRBD1. The CDR3 is 15 residues long. CDR1 and CDR2 (germline): LNHDA, SQIVND (reference sequence). The V segment lost 4 bases and the J segment 1 base; nucleotides outside the gene matches: 4.

This clonotype was recorded at least ten times. The chain employs TRBV7-8 and TRBJ2-1, with TRBD2 matching 7 bases. The J segment lost 5 bases and the V segment lost 1 base, leaving 11 bases of the junction unmatched. The CDR3 contains 17 residues. Germline loops: CDR1 SGHVS, CDR2 FQNEAQ. CDR3 sequence: CASSLVLTASGHNEQFF. The CDR3 DNA sequence: TGTGCCAGCAGCTTAGTCTTGACGGCTAGCGGACACAATGAGCAGTTCTTC.

In this sample, this clonotype turned up many times. The chain carries TRBV4-1 and TRBJ2-3; 11 positions match TRBD2. V lost 3 bases to trimming and J lost 1 base; unmatched junction nucleotides: 3. This CDR3 has 16 residues. Germline assignment: CDR1 MGHRA and CDR2 YSYEKL. DNA for the CDR3: TGCGCCAGCAGCCATGGGGGACTAGCGGGCACAGATACGCAGTATTTT. It encodes CASSHGGLAGTDTQYF.

The table lists this clonotype with many counts. The gene calls are TRBV5-5 and TRBJ1-1, with D unresolved. V lost 2 bases, J lost 0 bases, and 8 bases lay in between. The CDR3 sequence is 14 residues long. From germline, CDR1 is SGHKS and CDR2 YYEKEE (reference sequence). The CDR3 region is CASSFHSLNTEAFF. DNA of the CDR3: TGTGCCAGCAGCTTTCACAGTTTGAACACTGAAGCTTTCTTT. The full variable domain, completed using reference TRBV5-5 and TRBJ1-1, is DAGVTQSPTHLIKTRGQQVTLRCSPISGHKSVSWYQQVLGQGPQFIFQYYEKEERGRGNFPDRFSARQFPNYSSELNVNALLLGDSALYLCASSFHSLNTEAFFGQGTRLTVV.